This T cell receptor beta chain derives from a study of T cells after yellow fever vaccination. Only a few counts were recorded for this clonotype. Via MiXCR, TCRdb re-called the 5' RACE reads, giving one row per CDR3 protein. The sample consists of tens of thousands of distinct CDR3 sequences, about 3.2% of them appearing once. J lost 4 bases, V lost 1 base, and 2 bases had no gene match. Germline V gene lookup returns CDR1 SGHNT and CDR2 YYREEE (reference sequence). The CDR3 covers 14 residues. The chain couples TRBV5-4 to TRBJ2-7, with TRBD2 matching 10 bases. The receptor was isolated from a man between 18 and 29 years old who received the YFV17D yellow fever vaccine. The sequenced sample was PBMCs, either bulk or a sorted T-cell subset (CD4+, CD8+, memory, or dextramer-sorted; not recorded which), obtained around 45 days after the first yellow fever vaccination. CDR3 in amino acids: CASSLSGGAYEQYF. The CDR3, as DNA: TGTGCCAGCAGCTTGAGCGGGGGGGCTTACGAGCAGTACTTC.